Following are 24 T cell receptor beta chains from one sample sequenced in a study of Ad26.COV2.S vaccination and SARS-CoV-2 variants. Treatment in this sample: around 19 received Ad26.COV2.S at low or high dose, single or two shots; 5 received placebo; per-sample allocation not given. On day 63 after the first injection, vaccine and placebo recipients gave samples. Clones were read by immunoSEQ multiplex PCR, and TCRdb kept only the in-frame ones, dropping some. The sample holds approximately 340,000 clones, roughly 84% seen once. Here the sequenced sample was peripheral blood, taken in a trial of Ad26.COV2.S vaccine versus placebo. Receptors originate from a person aged 18 to 65 who received the Ad26.COV2.S COVID-19 vaccine or a placebo.

The V and J genes are TRBV6-5 and TRBJ1-6; D not certain. This CDR3 is 14 amino acids long. The ends were cut back, 2 bases at V and 4 bases at J, with 6 bases in the middle. The germline V gene has CDR1 MNHEY and CDR2 SVGAGI. CDR3 bases: TGTGCCAGCAGTTACGGGATGTATAATTCACCCCTCCACTTT. It specifies CASSYGMYNSPLHF.

J is TRBJ2-7 and V is TRBV5-1, with D maybe TRBD1 (6 bases). The V gene lost 4 bases and the J gene lost 5 bases, with 13 bases spanning the gap. The length of the CDR3 is 13 residues. Germline V gives CDR1 SGHRS, CDR2 YFSETQ. CDR3 protein: CASSVETGNEQYF. Here the CDR3 DNA reads TGCGCCAGCAGCGTTGAAACAGGGAACGAGCAGTACTTC.

Regarding this clone: This sample also contains other DNA sequences that code for the same CDR3. The gene calls are TRBV30 and TRBJ2-3, with D perhaps TRBD1 or TRBD2 (5 bases each). This CDR3 is built from 11 residues. The germline V gene encodes CDR1 GTSNPN and CDR2 SVGIG (reference sequence). V dropped 1 base and J dropped 6 bases, with 5 bases sitting between them. The CDR3, as DNA: TGTGCCTGGAGTGGGGGGGATACGCAGTATTTT. This encodes CAWSGGDTQYF.

Turning to this clone: One end of the junction is discordant with germline, which a read error may explain. This chain links TRBV7-2 with TRBJ2-7, with 9 bases fitting TRBD2. The CDR3 contains 16 residues. Looked up from germline, CDR1 is SGHTA and CDR2 is FQGNSA. CDR3 sequence reads: CASSTDGTSLSFEQYF. In nucleotides, the CDR3 is TGTGCCAGCAGCACCGATGGGACTAGCTTATCCTTCGAGCAGTACTTC.

In this sample, this clone turned up a few times. The chain links TRBV2 to TRBJ1-4; no firm D call. This CDR3 has 14 residues. Germline V gene sequence: CDR1 SNHLY, CDR2 FYNNEI. Trimming took off 5 bases at V and 3 bases at J, with 10 bases between the two ends. CDR3 region: CASSLARANEKLFF. Written as DNA, the CDR3 is TGTGCCAGCAGTCTAGCGAGGGCTAATGAAAAACTGTTTTTT.

This rearrangement joins TRBV9 to TRBJ1-3; D remains unclear. From germline, CDR1 is SGDLS and CDR2 YYNGEE. The CDR3 spans 15 residues. V dropped 4 bases and J dropped 4 bases, with 15 bases sitting between them. In nucleotides, the CDR3 is TGTGCCAGCAGCCGGAACACGGGGATAGGAAACACCATATATTTT. It codes for CASSRNTGIGNTIYF.

J is TRBJ1-1 and V is TRBV2; 7 nucleotides line up with TRBD1. The J segment lost 2 bases and the V segment lost 7 bases, leaving 10 bases of the junction unmatched. There are 15 residues in the CDR3. The germline CDR1 and CDR2 sequences are SNHLY and FYNNEI. The CDR3 DNA reads TGTGCCAGCAATCTCAGGGGGGGGTTTAACACTGAAGCTTTCTTT. The encoded protein is CASNLRGGFNTEAFF.

The V call is TRBV7-8, the J call TRBJ2-1, with D uncertain. The CDR3 consists of 16 residues. Per the germline V gene, CDR1 is SGHVS and CDR2 is FQNEAQ. Trimming stripped 1 base from V and 0 bases from J, with 10 bases between. The CDR3 is CASSLVWLSSYNEQFF. The CDR3 nucleotides are TGTGCCAGCAGCTTAGTATGGCTGAGCTCCTACAATGAGCAGTTCTTC.

CDR3: CATSDPGTSYEQYF. In nucleotides, the CDR3 is TGTGCCACCAGTGATCCGGGCACTTCCTACGAGCAGTACTTC. The rearrangement links TRBV24-1 to TRBJ2-7, with unresolved D. V lost 3 bases and J lost 1, with 9 bases in between. The V gene's germline CDR1 is KGHDR and CDR2 SFDVKD. The CDR3 is made up of 14 amino acids.

About this clone: A single base separates this from a much larger clone, so it may be a read error. This chain connects TRBV7-2 to TRBJ1-6; TRBD1 might be the D (5 bases). V was clipped by 1 base and J by 5 bases, with 6 bases between them. CDR3 size: 14 residues. Germline V gives CDR1 SGHTA, CDR2 FQGNSA. CDR3 protein: CASSLGQNNSPLHF. In nucleotides, the CDR3 is TGTGCCAGCAGCTTAGGACAGAATAATTCACCCCTCCACTTT.

With regard to this clone: One junction end disagrees with the germline gene, perhaps due to a read error. The rearrangement uses TRBV5-1 and TRBJ2-1; D possibly corresponds to TRBD2 (6 bases). The germline V gene has CDR1 SGHRS and CDR2 YFSETQ. The CDR3 is 16 amino acids. The CDR3 loop is CASSSTGTPSNNEQFF. DNA of the CDR3: TGCGCCAGCAGCTCCACCGGGACTCCCTCCAACAATGAGCAGTTCTTC. Full variable domain (missing parts from reference TRBV5-1 and TRBJ2-1): KAGVTQTPRYLIKTRGQQVTLSCSPISGHRSVSWYQQTPGQGLQFLFEYFSETQRNKGNFPGRFSGRQFSNSRSEMNVSTLELGDSALYLCASSSTGTPSNNEQFFGPGTRLTVL.

This clone has a handful of counts. The rearrangement links TRBV10-1 to TRBJ1-2; no definite D call. The V gene lost 3 bases and the J gene lost 3 bases, with 8 bases spanning the gap. CDR1 and CDR2 from the germline V gene are WNHNN and SYGVQD (reference sequence). CDR3 size: 13 residues. Here the CDR3 reads CASSERQDYGYTF. The CDR3 DNA sequence: TGCGCCAGCAGTGAAAGGCAGGACTATGGCTACACCTTC.

V and J are TRBV27 and TRBJ2-2, with D hard to call. V gave up 4 bases and J gave up 0 bases, with 6 bases separating them. The length of the CDR3 is 14 residues. CDR1 and CDR2 (germline): MNHEY, SMNVEV (reference sequence). The CDR3 DNA reads as TGTGCCAGCAGTTGGCAGACGAACACCGGGGAGCTGTTTTTT. Its translation: CASSWQTNTGELFF.

The chain uses TRBV7-9 and TRBJ2-7, with 9 bases lining up with TRBD1. The J segment lost 2 bases and the V segment lost 6 bases, leaving 8 bases of the junction unmatched. This CDR3 is built from 15 residues. The V gene's germline CDR1 is SEHNR and CDR2 FQNEAQ (reference sequence). CDR3 region: CASRLVRQGAYEQYF. CDR3 DNA: TGTGCCAGCAGACTAGTTAGACAGGGGGCCTACGAGCAGTACTTC.

V gene TRBV30 combines with J gene TRBJ2-3; 10 bases agree with TRBD2. The CDR3 has 14 amino acids. With V trimmed by 4 bases and J by 1 base, 2 bases remained unmatched. In germline, CDR1 is GTSNPN, CDR2 SVGIG (reference sequence). CDR3 DNA sequence: TGTGCCTGGACTAGCGGGAGCGGCACAGATACGCAGTATTTT. Encoded protein: CAWTSGSGTDTQYF.

As regards this clone: At the DNA level, this CDR3 is encoded by other sequences in the same sample as well. The chain recombines TRBV24-1 with TRBJ2-3; 10 bases map to TRBD2. The J segment lost 1 base and the V segment lost 0 bases, leaving 0 bases of the junction unmatched. CDR1 and CDR2 (germline): KGHDR, SFDVKD. The CDR3 contains 16 residues. The CDR3 nucleotides are TGTGCCACCAGTGATTTGGGACTAGCGGGCACAGATACGCAGTATTTT. It specifies CATSDLGLAGTDTQYF.

The V and J genes are TRBV3-1 (or the pseudogene TRBV3-2) and TRBJ2-5, with 11 bases fitting TRBD2. The CDR3 totals 16 residues. V dropped 7 bases and J dropped 0; count of bases not matched to a gene: 7. Germline CDR1 is LGHDT and CDR2 is YNNKEL (reference sequence). CDR3 sequence: CASTLAGGEYQETQYF. CDR3 nucleotide sequence: TGTGCCAGCACCCTAGCGGGGGGCGAATACCAAGAGACCCAGTACTTC.

The chain couples TRBV5-1 to TRBJ1-5, with D perhaps TRBD1 (6 bases). The CDR3 covers 15 residues. The V gene's germline CDR1 is SGHRS and CDR2 YFSETQ. Trimming pared 1 base from V and 3 bases from J, leaving 11 bases between. The CDR3 nucleotides read TGCGCCAGCAGCTTGTCCCAGGGGCCCAATCAGCCCCAGCATTTT. This gives the protein CASSLSQGPNQPQHF.

The V and J genes are TRBV27 and TRBJ1-1; 9 bases match TRBD1. The V gene's germline CDR1 is MNHEY and CDR2 SMNVEV (reference sequence). Trimming took 5 bases from V and 0 from J; bases not matched to a gene: 16. CDR3 length: 19 residues. The CDR3 coding sequence is TGTGCCAGCAGTCTCCAGGGACAGGGAATTTCTAGGATGAACACTGAAGCTTTCTTT. Amino acids: CASSLQGQGISRMNTEAFF.

The chain combines TRBV5-1 with TRBJ2-5; D is perhaps TRBD1 (5 bases). The length of the CDR3 is 14 residues. Germline assignment: CDR1 SGHRS and CDR2 YFSETQ. Trimming pared 0 bases from V and 5 bases from J, leaving 11 bases between. DNA of the CDR3: TGCGCCAGCAGCTTGGGTGCAGGGTGGGAGACCCAGTACTTC. This codes for CASSLGAGWETQYF.

This clone came up a few times. CDR3 protein: CASSRKTRLASGELFF. The CDR3 DNA sequence: TGTGCCAGCAGCCGTAAAACCCGACTAGCTTCCGGGGAGCTGTTTTTT. The J gene is TRBJ2-2, the V gene TRBV14; 7 bases are a match to TRBD2. J was trimmed by 6 bases and V by 4 bases; bases with no gene match: 11. The CDR3 contains 16 residues. Looked up from germline, CDR1 is SGHDN and CDR2 is FVKESK.

In this sample, this clone turned up once. The V gene is TRBV28, the J gene TRBJ2-5; D not certain. V lost 2 bases, J lost 9 bases, and 10 bases lay in between. CDR3 length equals 12 residues. CDR1 and CDR2 (germline): MDHEN, SYDVKM. The CDR3 DNA is TGTGCCAGCAGTTTAAGAGGCGACTCCCAGTACTTC. Translating it yields CASSLRGDSQYF.

This clone was seen just once. The gene calls are TRBV29-1 and TRBJ1-2, with D possibly being TRBD1 (5 bases). The CDR3 runs to 8 residues. The V end was cut by 6 bases, the J end by 10 bases, with 6 bases between. Per germline, CDR1 SQVTM and CDR2 ANQGSEA. The CDR3 here is CSVGTYTF. CDR3 nucleotides: TGCAGCGTGGGGACCTACACCTTC.

V gene TRBV27 combines with J gene TRBJ1-5; 9 nucleotides agree with TRBD1. J lost 0 bases, V lost 5 bases, and 26 bases had no gene match. There are 23 residues in the CDR3. In germline, CDR1 is MNHEY, CDR2 SMNVEV (reference sequence). CDR3 in amino acids: CASSPKRTFGDTGGQISNQPQHF. The CDR3 DNA sequence: TGTGCCAGCAGTCCCAAGCGGACTTTCGGTGACACAGGGGGCCAAATTAGCAATCAGCCCCAGCATTTT.